This TCR beta chain was recovered during a study of a mutant IDH1 vaccine in newly diagnosed glioma. Background on the study: Pretreatment consisted of radiotherapy, temozolomide, or both, with most receiving both.

TCRdb keeps only in-frame clones here, not all; method: immunoSEQ multiplex PCR. The table records about 92,000 clones, 83% of them present only once. Time point in this sample: baseline, week 1 (first vaccination visit). Treatment noted: pre-vaccination baseline after standard-of-care therapy. Donors had new IDH1-mutant astrocytomas of WHO grade 3 or 4 (ATRX-lost). There are 15 residues in the CDR3. Germline V lookup: CDR1 MNHEY, CDR2 SVGAGI. With 0 bases clipped from V and 4 bases from J, the junction kept 5 bases outside the gene matches. The TCR sequence derives from a woman aged 50 to 65 with glioma. The chain recombines TRBV6-5 with TRBJ1-1; 7 bases match TRBD1. The sequencing here drew on PBMCs, taken from a glioma patient treated with radiotherapy, temozolomide or both. The CDR3, as DNA: TGTGCCAGCAGTTACTCTAGGGGGCGAGGCACTGAAGCTTTCTTT. Translating gives CASSYSRGRGTEAFF.